This T cell receptor (beta chain) was recorded in a study of siplizumab effects on memory and regulatory T cells. The table lists this clone with a count of one. No antigen is known for it. Libraries were prepared by immunoSEQ multiplex PCR; TCRdb keeps only in-frame clonotypes and omits some of them. The table records more than 85,000 clones, roughly nine tenths of them present only once. This CDR3 spans 14 amino acids. The germline V gene encodes CDR1 GTSNPN and CDR2 SVGIG (reference sequence). Whole-study results and caveats: Roughly 75-95% of proliferating CD4+ or CD8+ clones lacked a naive or memory phenotype that could be assigned.

Source material: CD4+ T cells sorted from blood. The TCR was taken from a human donor in good health. The rearrangement uses TRBV30 and TRBJ1-1, with D possibly being TRBD1 (5 bases). The CDR3 sequence: CAGTDPPVETEAFF. The CDR3 nucleotides read TGTGCTGGGACTGACCCGCCAGTGGAAACTGAAGCTTTCTTT. Full variable domain (rest looked up from reference TRBV30 and TRBJ1-1): SQTIHQWPATLVQPVGSPLSLECTVEGTSNPNLYWYRQAAGRGLQLLFYSVGIGQISSEVPQNLSASRPQDRQFILSSKKLLLSDSGFYLCAGTDPPVETEAFFGQGTRLTVV.